This entry lists 28 T cell receptor beta chains sequenced from one sample in a study of blood T cell repertoires in COVID-19. Only in-frame clones appear in the TCRdb table, and some are missing; sequencing was by immunoSEQ multiplex PCR. The sample shows around 70,000 clones, about 80% of them seen only once. The specimen was peripheral blood. All receptors derive from a man aged 55 to 69 with acute or convalescent COVID-19.

The chain's CDR3 is CASSKGDRGTGNTIYF. DNA for the CDR3: TGTGCCAGCAGCAAAGGGGACAGGGGAACAGGAAACACCATATATTTT. This sequence joins TRBV21-1 and TRBJ1-3; the table assigns TRBD1, which was not confirmed against the DNA. TRBV21-1 corresponds to a pseudogene. CDR3 size: 16 residues.

V gene TRBV7-9 combines with J gene TRBJ1-4; 7 bases align to TRBD1. The J segment lost 8 bases and the V segment lost 3 bases, leaving 12 bases of the junction unmatched. CDR1 is SEHNR, CDR2 FQNEAQ, per germline (reference sequence). This CDR3 has 16 residues. The CDR3 nucleotides read TGTGCCAGCAGCTTGACAGGGCGGGGATCGGAAGAAAAACTGTTTTTT. Encoded protein: CASSLTGRGSEEKLFF.

V and J are TRBV10-2 and TRBJ1-1; D might be TRBD1 (6 bases). The germline CDR1 and CDR2 sequences are WSHSY and SAAADI. Trimming removed 6 bases at V and 0 bases at J, with 8 bases between. The CDR3 covers 13 residues. CDR3 nucleotides: TGCGCCAGCAGGACAGGTGTGAACACTGAAGCTTTCTTT. This encodes CASRTGVNTEAFF.

This clone has more than one count but fewer than ten. V and J are TRBV10-1 and TRBJ2-2, with 11 positions matching TRBD1. The CDR3 is made up of 14 amino acids. J gave up 8 bases and V 8 bases, and 7 bases lay outside the gene matches. From germline, CDR1 is WNHNN and CDR2 SYGVQD (reference sequence). Written as DNA, the CDR3 is TGCGCCAGCTCCGGACAGGGGGCGGCTGGGGAGCTGTTTTTT. Translating gives CASSGQGAAGELFF.

The chain uses TRBV6-2 or TRBV6-3 and TRBJ1-5; TRBD1 matches 11 bases. CDR3 length: 19 amino acids. V shed 2 bases, J shed 2 bases, and the junction held 11 bases outside the gene matches. Germline CDR1 and CDR2: MNHEY and SVGEGT. This CDR3 reads CASSYGGDRGFFGNQPQHF. The CDR3 DNA follows: TGTGCCAGCAGTTACGGGGGGGACAGGGGGTTTTTCGGCAATCAGCCCCAGCATTTT.

V and J are TRBV12-3 or TRBV12-4 and TRBJ2-5; tentative D call: TRBD2 (6 bases). This CDR3 is built from 12 residues. With 8 bases removed from V and 4 bases from J, the gap between germline ends came to 11 bases. Here the CDR3 reads CASGGGGETQYF. The DNA for the CDR3 is TGTGCCAGCGGGGGAGGAGGAGAGACCCAGTACTTC.

The J gene is TRBJ1-5, the V gene TRBV30; D uncertain. CDR1 and CDR2 (germline): GTSNPN, SVGIG (reference sequence). Trimming removed 0 bases from V and 0 bases from J, with 9 bases in between. This CDR3 comprises 15 residues. CDR3 in amino acids: CAWSVGRYSNQPQHF. The CDR3 DNA is TGTGCCTGGAGTGTGGGCAGATATAGCAATCAGCCCCAGCATTTT.

The chain combines TRBV3-1 (or the pseudogene TRBV3-2) with TRBJ1-2; no reliable D call. Trimming stripped 0 bases from V and 5 bases from J, with 7 bases between. CDR3 size: 13 residues. Germline V gives CDR1 LGHDT, CDR2 YNNKEL (reference sequence). The CDR3 sequence is CASSQDEVYGYTF. DNA for the CDR3: TGTGCCAGCAGCCAAGATGAGGTTTATGGCTACACCTTC.

The chain couples TRBV5-4 to TRBJ1-6, with 7 bases identical to TRBD1. The V and J ends lost 5 bases and 5 bases, in that order; junction bases with no gene match: 10. Germline V gene data show CDR1 as SGHNT and CDR2 as YYREEE (reference sequence). The CDR3 is made up of 16 amino acids. The CDR3 is CASSPNLGQNNSPLHF. The CDR3 bases are TGTGCCAGCAGTCCAAACCTGGGACAGAATAATTCACCCCTCCACTTT.

This clone showed up just a few times. The CDR3 reads CASSYSGQGHQPQHF. The CDR3 bases are TGTGCCAGTAGTTACAGTGGACAGGGTCATCAGCCCCAGCATTTT. The rearrangement links TRBV19 to TRBJ1-5; 8 bases map to TRBD1. Looked up from germline, CDR1 is LNHDA and CDR2 is SQIVND (reference sequence). V lost 5 bases and J lost 5; bases outside the gene matches: 8. The CDR3 covers 15 residues.

The chain couples TRBV16 to TRBJ1-6; no clear D gene. V lost 0 bases and J lost 7, with 10 bases in between. The CDR3 length is 15 residues. The germline CDR1 and CDR2 sequences are KGHSY and FQNENV. The CDR3 coding sequence is TGTGCCAGCAGCCAATCAGGCTTGGGCAATTCACCCCTCCACTTT. Its protein product is CASSQSGLGNSPLHF. The entire variable domain, with the rest obtained from reference TRBV16 and TRBJ1-6, is as follows: GEEVAQTPKHLVRGEGQKAKLYCAPIKGHSYVFWYQQVLKNEFKFLISFQNENVFDETGMPKERFSAKCLPNSPCSLEIQATKLEDSAVYFCASSQSGLGNSPLHFGNGTRLTVT.

The V gene is TRBV9, the J gene TRBJ1-3; no clear D. The V and J ends lost 4 bases and 3 bases respectively, with 11 bases between them. CDR3 length: 14 residues. Germline V CDR1 and CDR2: SGDLS, YYNGEE. The CDR3 reads CASSPDGGGNTIYF. For the CDR3, the DNA is TGTGCCAGCAGCCCTGATGGAGGTGGAAACACCATATATTTT.

This clone was found once. V is TRBV5-6 and J is TRBJ2-5, with 7 nucleotides matching TRBD1. V lost 3 bases to trimming and J lost 7 bases; unmatched junction nucleotides: 9. The CDR3 is made up of 14 amino acids. CDR1 is SGHDT and CDR2 is YYEEEE in the germline V gene. The CDR3 DNA reads TGTGCCAGCAGCTCGACCGGGACAGCCGGGACCCAGTACTTC. Encoded protein: CASSSTGTAGTQYF. The whole variable domain, remainder taken from reference TRBV5-6 and TRBJ2-5, is DAGVTQSPTHLIKTRGQQVTLRCSPKSGHDTVSWYQQALGQGPQFIFQYYEEEERQRGNFPDRFSGHQFPNYSSELNVNALLLGDSALYLCASSSTGTAGTQYFGPGTRLLVL.

The gene calls are TRBV10-2 and TRBJ2-3; perhaps TRBD2 as D (6 bases). This CDR3 spans 15 amino acids. Per germline, CDR1 WSHSY and CDR2 SAAADI. V was pared by 0 bases and J by 4 bases, with 11 bases between. CDR3 in amino acids: CASSESGRFADTQYF. CDR3 nucleotides: TGCGCCAGCAGTGAGTCAGGGAGGTTCGCAGATACGCAGTATTTT.

The chain combines TRBV6-5 with TRBJ2-7, with 8 nucleotides matching TRBD1. The germline CDR1 and CDR2 sequences are MNHEY and SVGAGI. This CDR3 region has 13 residues. The V gene end was trimmed by 5 bases and the J gene end by 7 bases; junction bases not matched to a gene: 7. CDR3 amino acids: CASSPTGAGEQYV. The CDR3 region has the DNA TGTGCCAGCAGTCCGACAGGGGCTGGTGAGCAGTACGTC.

The rearrangement joins TRBV5-1 to TRBJ2-2, with TRBD2 matching 9 bases. Per the germline V gene, CDR1 is SGHRS and CDR2 is YFSETQ. The ends lost 0 bases at V and 6 bases at J; junction bases unmatched: 18. The CDR3 consists of 20 residues. The CDR3 loop reads CASSLVRASGDRGNPGELFF. The CDR3 nucleotides are TGCGCCAGCAGCTTGGTTCGGGCTAGCGGGGACCGCGGAAATCCCGGGGAGCTGTTTTTT.

This chain links TRBV7-8 with TRBJ1-5, with TRBD1 matching 9 bases. The CDR3 loop spans 15 amino acids. Germline CDR1 reads SGHVS; CDR2 reads FQNEAQ. J gave up 6 bases and V 4 bases, and 7 bases lay outside the gene matches. The CDR3 spells CASSYAQGAGQPQHF. The CDR3 DNA sequence: TGTGCCAGCAGCTATGCACAGGGGGCGGGTCAGCCCCAGCATTTT. Full variable domain (remainder filled in from reference TRBV7-8 and TRBJ1-5): GAGVSQSPRYKVAKRGQDVALRCDPISGHVSLFWYQQALGQGPEFLTYFQNEAQLDKSGLPSDRFFAERPEGSVSTLKIQRTQQEDSAVYLCASSYAQGAGQPQHFGDGTRLSIL.

CDR3 coding DNA: TGTGCCAGTACGGCAGCGCGAGGCTACACCTTC. It codes for CASTAARGYTF. This sequence joins TRBV19 and TRBJ1-2; D is ambiguous. V lost 7 bases, J lost 8 bases, and 11 bases lay in between. Germline values: CDR1 LNHDA, CDR2 SQIVND (reference sequence). This CDR3 spans 11 amino acids.

V is TRBV18 and J is TRBJ2-5; 7 bases are a match to TRBD2. J was trimmed by 1 base and V by 3 bases; bases with no gene match: 2. Germline V gene data show CDR1 as KGHSH and CDR2 as LQKENI. This CDR3 is built from 14 residues. CDR3 residues: CASSPLAVQETQYF. The CDR3 region has the DNA TGTGCCAGCTCACCCCTAGCGGTCCAAGAGACCCAGTACTTC.

The J gene is TRBJ1-6, the V gene TRBV6-6, with 9 positions matching TRBD1. The CDR3 runs to 15 residues. CDR1 is MNHNY and CDR2 is SVGAGI in the germline V gene (reference sequence). The trim removed 6 bases at V and 4 bases at J, leaving 4 bases unmatched. CDR3 DNA: TGTGCCAGCAGGGGACAGGGCCTTTATAATTCACCCCTCCACTTT. Protein product: CASRGQGLYNSPLHF.

J is TRBJ1-2 and V is TRBV15; TRBD1 aligns across 7 bases. V lost 0 bases to trimming and J lost 6 bases; unmatched junction nucleotides: 10. Germline V gene data show CDR1 as LNHNV and CDR2 as YYDKDF (reference sequence). This CDR3 spans 16 amino acids. The CDR3 sequence is CATSRDTPDRAHGYTF. For the CDR3, the DNA is TGTGCCACCAGCAGAGATACCCCTGACAGGGCACATGGCTACACCTTC.

The chain employs TRBV6-6 and TRBJ2-3; tentatively, D is TRBD1 (6 bases). The germline V and J ends were trimmed by 4 bases and 4 bases, with 18 bases remaining between them. This CDR3 is built from 16 residues. Germline V gene lookup returns CDR1 MNHNY and CDR2 SVGAGI (reference sequence). In DNA, the CDR3 is TGTGCCAGCAGTTCCCACCGACAGGCCGGGCCAGATACGCAGTATTTT. Amino acids: CASSSHRQAGPDTQYF.

This clone was recorded a few times. The chain joins TRBV30 to TRBJ1-5; the D gene is possibly TRBD1 (5 bases). Germline-derived CDR1 and CDR2 are GTSNPN and SVGIG (reference sequence). The CDR3 totals 14 residues. V lost 0 bases to trimming and J lost 2 bases, with 8 bases between them. The CDR3 sequence is CAWSVGGGNQPQHF. The CDR3 DNA reads as TGTGCCTGGAGTGTCGGGGGTGGCAATCAGCCCCAGCATTTT.

CDR3 protein: CASSEDLSAGEGYTF. CDR3 nucleotides: TGTGCCAGCAGCGAGGATCTATCAGCAGGGGAAGGCTACACCTTC. The chain uses TRBV5-6 and TRBJ1-2; tentative D call: TRBD1 (6 bases). The CDR3 is made up of 15 amino acids. Trimming stripped 4 bases from V and 8 bases from J, with 21 bases between. CDR1 is SGHDT, CDR2 YYEEEE, per germline.

The V and J genes are TRBV6-5 and TRBJ1-2, with D possibly TRBD1 on 5 matching bases. The CDR3 is made up of 13 amino acids. Germline V gene sequence: CDR1 MNHEY, CDR2 SVGAGI. Deletions cut 5 bases from V and 4 bases from J, with 11 bases between. Here the CDR3 reads CASSPGRGYGYTF. DNA for the CDR3: TGTGCCAGCAGTCCCGGAAGGGGCTATGGCTACACCTTC.

The CDR3 is CASSPRLPGQGVSPLHF. In DNA form, the CDR3 reads TGTGCCAGCAGCCCACGACTCCCGGGACAGGGAGTTTCACCCCTCCACTTT. V usage is TRBV5-4 and J usage is TRBJ1-6, with 9 bases lining up with TRBD1. With V trimmed by 4 bases and J by 9 bases, 14 bases remained unmatched. Germline V gene sequence: CDR1 SGHNT, CDR2 YYREEE (reference sequence). The CDR3 runs to 17 residues.

The J gene is TRBJ2-2, the V gene TRBV9; TRBD1 agrees at 11 bases. The CDR3 loop spans 15 amino acids. Germline V gene lookup returns CDR1 SGDLS and CDR2 YYNGEE. V lost 4 bases to trimming and J lost 6 bases; unmatched junction nucleotides: 5. The CDR3 DNA sequence: TGTGCCAGCAGCCTAGGACAGGGGGCTGCCGGGGAGCTGTTTTTT. This encodes CASSLGQGAAGELFF.

The rearrangement links TRBV7-2 to TRBJ2-2, with D perhaps TRBD2 (6 bases). The V gene lost 1 base and the J gene lost 8 bases, with 8 bases spanning the gap. CDR1 is SGHTA, CDR2 FQGNSA, per germline. This CDR3 has 13 amino acids. As DNA, the CDR3 is TGTGCCAGCAGCTTAGGGAGGGCTGGGGAGCTGTTTTTT. Its protein product is CASSLGRAGELFF.